Presented here are 14 T cell receptor beta chains from one specimen sequenced in a study of CD8 T cells in Susac syndrome. RNA was extracted with the RNeasy kit, and a quantity of roughly 0.5 to 1 ug was reverse transcribed using random hexamers. Via MiXCR, TCRdb re-called the immunoSEQ multiplex PCR reads, giving one row per CDR3 protein. Of approximately 210,000 distinct CDR3 sequences listed, about 95% are singletons. Sequencing was carried out using CD4+ T cells from PBMCs. The receptors come from a human donor with Susac syndrome.

In its sample, this clonotype was seen once. This rearrangement joins TRBV11-2 to TRBJ2-7; a weak D match, TRBD1 (6 bases). The V and J ends lost 5 bases and 7 bases respectively, with 24 bases between them. The CDR3 totals 16 residues. The germline gives CDR1 SGHAT, CDR2 FQNNGV. For the CDR3, the DNA is TGTGCCAGCAGCGCAATCTTCGGGCACAGGGCGAGTGAGCAGTACTTC. It translates to CASSAIFGHRASEQYF.

The rearrangement uses TRBV20-1 and TRBJ1-5; D unresolved. Germline-derived CDR1 and CDR2 are DFQATT and SNEGSKA (reference sequence). V was clipped by 3 bases and J by 7 bases, with 10 bases between them. The length of the CDR3 is 12 residues. Here the CDR3 reads CSASNRNQPQHF. The CDR3 coding sequence is TGCAGTGCTAGTAACAGAAACCAGCCCCAGCATTTT.

The CDR3 protein is CASSSRTAENIQYF. Here the CDR3 DNA reads TGCGCCAGCAGCTCGCGGACAGCTGAAAACATTCAGTACTTC. The genes are TRBV5-1 and TRBJ2-4, with D tentatively TRBD1 (6 bases). Germline V lookup: CDR1 SGHRS, CDR2 YFSETQ. This CDR3 spans 14 amino acids. Trimming cost V 3 bases and J 5 bases, with 12 bases left between them. The full variable domain, rest sourced from reference TRBV5-1 and TRBJ2-4, is KAGVTQTPRYLIKTRGQQVTLSCSPISGHRSVSWYQQTPGQGLQFLFEYFSETQRNKGNFPGRFSGRQFSNSRSEMNVSTLELGDSALYLCASSSRTAENIQYFGAGTRLSVL.

The chain employs TRBV5-4 and TRBJ2-6; TRBD1 matches 8 bases. The germline gives CDR1 SGHNT, CDR2 YYREEE (reference sequence). This CDR3 comprises 19 residues. The J segment lost 3 bases and the V segment lost 4 bases, leaving 15 bases of the junction unmatched. CDR3 sequence: CASSPTGGRGLGGANVLTF. CDR3 DNA sequence: TGTGCCAGCAGCCCCACCGGGGGCAGGGGGCTTGGTGGGGCCAACGTCCTGACTTTC.

In this sample, this clonotype turned up once. The chain joins TRBV6-6 to TRBJ2-2; no definite D call. CDR3 length equals 13 residues. The germline V gene encodes CDR1 MNHNY and CDR2 SVGAGI (reference sequence). Trimming cost V 5 bases and J 1 base, with 5 bases left between them. The CDR3 DNA is TGTGCCAGCAGTCCCGGGAACACCGGGGAGCTGTTTTTT. This gives the protein CASSPGNTGELFF.

The chain combines TRBV27 with TRBJ1-1, with D perhaps TRBD1 (5 bases). V lost 6 bases and J 2 bases, leaving 10 bases between the germline ends. This CDR3 has 13 residues. CDR1 and CDR2 from the germline V gene are MNHEY and SMNVEV (reference sequence). The CDR3 reads CASRWDLNTEAFF. Written as DNA, the CDR3 is TGTGCCAGCAGATGGGACCTCAACACTGAAGCTTTCTTT.

The chain joins TRBV29-1 to TRBJ2-5; 11 positions agree with TRBD1. The germline V gene has CDR1 SQVTM and CDR2 ANQGSEA. The CDR3 runs to 13 residues. Trimming at V came to 5 bases and at J to 4 bases, leaving 3 bases not matched to a gene. CDR3 nucleotide sequence: TGCAGCGTTCCCGGGACAGGGGGAGAGACCCAGTACTTC. It is translated as CSVPGTGGETQYF.

In this sample, this clonotype turned up once. The chain employs TRBV6-6 and TRBJ2-7, with a tentative D call TRBD2 (6 bases). The CDR3 is 15 amino acids. Germline V lookup: CDR1 MNHNY, CDR2 SVGAGI (reference sequence). V shed 2 bases and J shed 4 bases, with 15 bases lying between them. CDR3: CASSYPTSTTYEQYF. The CDR3 DNA reads TGTGCCAGCAGTTACCCGACTAGTACGACGTACGAGCAGTACTTC.

The V and J genes are TRBV14 and TRBJ1-2, with 8 bases that match TRBD1. Germline V gives CDR1 SGHDN, CDR2 FVKESK. The CDR3 contains 16 residues. V was clipped by 4 bases and J by 2 bases; unmatched bases: 9. The DNA of the CDR3 is TGTGCCAGCAGCCCGCACCCCGGACAGGGAAACTATGGCTACACCTTC. Translated, it gives CASSPHPGQGNYGYTF.

The chain has TRBV6-1 and TRBJ1-5; no definite D call. CDR1 and CDR2 from the germline V gene are MNHNS and SASEGT. The CDR3 sequence is 15 residues long. Deletions cut 0 bases from V and 2 bases from J, with 8 bases between. This CDR3 reads CASSEAQRGNQPQHF. CDR3 DNA: TGTGCCAGCAGTGAAGCGCAAAGGGGCAATCAGCCCCAGCATTTT.

The chain employs TRBV2 and TRBJ2-7, with 10 bases fitting TRBD1. From germline, CDR1 is SNHLY and CDR2 FYNNEI. J was trimmed by 4 bases and V by 8 bases; bases with no gene match: 2. This CDR3 contains 12 residues. CDR3 sequence (DNA): TGTGCCAGCGGACAGGGGGGGTACGAGCAGTACTTC. Its protein product is CASGQGGYEQYF.

This clonotype was recorded a few times. In DNA, the CDR3 is TGTGCCTGGAGTGTAGGCCTCATGAACACTGAAGCTTTCTTT. Protein product: CAWSVGLMNTEAFF. V and J are TRBV30 and TRBJ1-1, with D uncertain. Trimming removed 0 bases from V and 0 bases from J, with 8 bases in between. This CDR3 contains 14 residues. Germline values: CDR1 GTSNPN, CDR2 SVGIG (reference sequence). The full variable domain, rest sourced from reference TRBV30 and TRBJ1-1, is SQTIHQWPATLVQPVGSPLSLECTVEGTSNPNLYWYRQAAGRGLQLLFYSVGIGQISSEVPQNLSASRPQDRQFILSSKKLLLSDSGFYLCAWSVGLMNTEAFFGQGTRLTVV.

The chain is built from TRBV6-5 and TRBJ2-1, with 7 positions matching TRBD2. V was clipped by 1 base and J by 0 bases; unmatched bases: 6. This CDR3 has 17 amino acids. Germline V lookup: CDR1 MNHEY, CDR2 SVGAGI. The DNA for the CDR3 is TGTGCCAGCAGTTACTTTCCCGCTAGCGGCTCCTACAATGAGCAGTTCTTC. Encoded protein: CASSYFPASGSYNEQFF.

V usage is TRBV5-1 and J usage is TRBJ2-1; 9 bases agree with TRBD1. The CDR3 length is 17 residues. The trim removed 3 bases at V and 3 bases at J, leaving 10 bases unmatched. Germline values: CDR1 SGHRS, CDR2 YFSETQ. The CDR3, as DNA: TGCGCCAGCAGCTCCTCGGCCGGGACAGGGCTCTACAATGAGCAGTTCTTC. The encoded protein is CASSSSAGTGLYNEQFF.